This passage covers 23 T cell receptor beta chains from one sample sequenced in a study of blood T cell repertoires in COVID-19. Sequencing used immunoSEQ multiplex PCR; TCRdb keeps in-frame clones, though not all of them. The sample gives about 99,000 clones, roughly 83% of which show up once; 2.5% to 3.5% is in the top ten. Sequenced sample: peripheral blood. The receptors originated from an elderly woman with active or convalescent COVID-19.

CDR3 residues: CASSVTRTGGETDTQYF. CDR3 DNA: TGTGCCAGCAGTGTAACAAGGACAGGTGGGGAAACAGATACGCAGTATTTT. This sequence joins TRBV6-1 and TRBJ2-3; 7 bases line up with TRBD1. This CDR3 contains 17 residues. Germline V gene data show CDR1 as MNHNS and CDR2 as SASEGT. The V segment lost 4 bases and the J segment 3 bases; nucleotides outside the gene matches: 13.

The rearrangement joins TRBV28 to TRBJ1-3; TRBD1 agrees at 8 bases. The CDR3 consists of 15 residues. Per the germline V gene, CDR1 is MDHEN and CDR2 is SYDVKM. V shed 7 bases and J 3 bases; nucleotides not matched to a gene: 8. As DNA, the CDR3 is TGTGCCAGCACCTGGACAGGGCGCTTTGGAAACACCATATATTTT. Translation gives CASTWTGRFGNTIYF.

This chain joins TRBV30 and TRBJ1-4; TRBD1 agrees at 12 bases. From germline, CDR1 is GTSNPN and CDR2 SVGIG (reference sequence). The CDR3 sequence is 13 residues long. The V gene end was trimmed by 8 bases and the J gene end by 7 bases; junction bases not matched to a gene: 5. Here the CDR3 DNA reads TGTGCCCGAACGGGACAGGGGGCTGAAAAACTGTTTTTT. Amino acids: CARTGQGAEKLFF.

V and J are TRBV15 and TRBJ1-1; D remains ambiguous. Germline V gene sequence: CDR1 LNHNV, CDR2 YYDKDF (reference sequence). Trimming stripped 5 bases from V and 3 bases from J, with 19 bases between. The CDR3 length is 16 residues. DNA of the CDR3: TGTGCCACCAGCCTGAAATGGGCCCTGTCGGACACTGAAGCTTTCTTT. Translated, it gives CATSLKWALSDTEAFF.

This rearrangement joins TRBV5-8 to TRBJ1-2; unclear D gene. Germline V gene data show CDR1 as SGHTS and CDR2 as YDEGEE. Trimming took off 5 bases at V and 6 bases at J, with 17 bases between the two ends. The CDR3 runs to 14 residues. CDR3 residues: CASSEWRRQHGYTF. DNA for the CDR3: TGTGCCAGCAGTGAGTGGAGGCGCCAACATGGCTACACCTTC.

V and J are TRBV30 and TRBJ1-5, with TRBD1 matching 7 bases. The CDR3 length is 20 residues. The V and J ends lost 1 base and 6 bases, in that order; junction bases with no gene match: 24. CDR1 and CDR2 (germline): GTSNPN, SVGIG (reference sequence). The CDR3 protein is CAWSESSKTGWTGWGQPQHF. The CDR3 DNA reads as TGTGCCTGGAGTGAATCCTCAAAGACTGGGTGGACAGGCTGGGGTCAGCCCCAGCATTTT.

This chain connects TRBV19 to TRBJ2-3; 10 bases line up with TRBD2. Per germline, CDR1 LNHDA and CDR2 SQIVND (reference sequence). Trimming removed 1 base from V and 7 bases from J; junction bases left unmatched: 8. The CDR3 consists of 16 residues. CDR3 nucleotide sequence: TGTGCCAGTAGTATAGGGCTAGCGGGAGATTCACATACGCAGTATTTT. Its translation: CASSIGLAGDSHTQYF. The full variable domain, rest sourced from reference TRBV19 and TRBJ2-3, is DGGITQSPKYLFRKEGQNVTLSCEQNLNHDAMYWYRQDPGQGLRLIYYSQIVNDFQKGDIAEGYSVSREKKESFPLTVTSAQKNPTAFYLCASSIGLAGDSHTQYFGPGTRLTVL.

The chain combines TRBV18 with TRBJ1-5; D is ambiguous. The CDR3 contains 14 residues. V dropped 5 bases and J dropped 11 bases, with 19 bases sitting between them. Germline loops: CDR1 KGHSH, CDR2 LQKENI. The CDR3 loop is CASSAGDGSRTQHF. The CDR3 bases are TGTGCCAGCTCAGCCGGAGACGGATCAAGGACCCAGCATTTT.

J is TRBJ2-1 and V is TRBV29-1, with 10 positions matching TRBD2. The CDR3 runs to 15 residues. J was trimmed by 7 bases and V by 2 bases; bases with no gene match: 8. Germline V gene lookup returns CDR1 SQVTM and CDR2 ANQGSEA. The CDR3 bases are TGCAGCGTTGAATCCCCGGGACTAGCGATAAATGAGCAGTTCTTC. Its translation is CSVESPGLAINEQFF.

The gene calls are TRBV30 and TRBJ1-3, with 7 bases that match TRBD1. J was trimmed by 4 bases and V by 3 bases; bases with no gene match: 6. CDR3 length: 14 amino acids. Germline loops: CDR1 GTSNPN, CDR2 SVGIG (reference sequence). CDR3: CAWRRGLIGNTIYF. The CDR3, as DNA: TGTGCCTGGAGGAGGGGGCTAATCGGAAACACCATATATTTT.

The chain is built from TRBV4-2 and TRBJ2-3; TRBD2 agrees at 11 bases. There are 18 residues in the CDR3. Germline assignment: CDR1 LGHNA and CDR2 YNFKEQ. V was clipped by 1 base and J by 2 bases; unmatched bases: 8. Here the CDR3 reads CASSQVPTSGGNTDTQYF. The CDR3 DNA reads as TGTGCCAGCAGCCAAGTCCCCACTAGCGGGGGTAACACAGATACGCAGTATTTT.

CDR3 sequence: CASSHHSRGGKLFF. Here the CDR3 DNA reads TGTGCCAGCAGCCACCATTCGCGCGGGGGAAAACTGTTTTTT. The rearrangement links TRBV3-1 (or the pseudogene TRBV3-2) to TRBJ1-4; D might be TRBD1 (5 bases). There are 14 residues in the CDR3. Germline loops: CDR1 LGHDT, CDR2 YNNKEL (reference sequence). The germline V and J ends were trimmed by 3 bases and 10 bases, with 15 bases remaining between them.

This clone has more than one count but fewer than ten. The chain joins TRBV3-1 (or the pseudogene TRBV3-2) to TRBJ2-3; D is undetermined. Germline assignment: CDR1 LGHDT and CDR2 YNNKEL (reference sequence). CDR3 length: 12 amino acids. V was shortened by 4 bases and J by 5 bases, with 7 bases between the two germline ends. The CDR3 region is CASSPTQDTQYF. The CDR3 DNA reads TGTGCCAGCAGCCCAACACAAGATACGCAGTATTTT.

The CDR3 bases are TGTGCCAGCAGCTTGGGCCCACCCTCCTACAATGAGCAGTTCTTC. Its translation: CASSLGPPSYNEQFF. J is TRBJ2-1 and V is TRBV11-1; unclear D gene. Between the trimmed V and J ends, which lost 3 bases and 0 bases, there was a span of 9 bases. Germline V gene lookup returns CDR1 SGHAT and CDR2 FQDESV (reference sequence). This CDR3 comprises 15 residues.

The chain has TRBV27 and TRBJ1-1, with a possible D match to TRBD1 (5 bases). V lost 7 bases and J lost 5, with 14 bases in between. CDR3 length: 13 amino acids. Looked up from germline, CDR1 is MNHEY and CDR2 is SMNVEV (reference sequence). CDR3 loop: CASTGQGKTEAFF. The CDR3 DNA is TGTGCCAGCACTGGCCAGGGAAAGACTGAAGCTTTCTTT.

CDR3 sequence (DNA): TGTGCCAGCAGCCTTCTAGCGGGAGATAGGAATGAGCAGTTCTTC. Protein: CASSLLAGDRNEQFF. The V call is TRBV27, the J call TRBJ2-1; 10 nucleotides agree with TRBD2. From germline, CDR1 is MNHEY and CDR2 SMNVEV (reference sequence). The CDR3 covers 15 residues. The trim removed 6 bases at V and 7 bases at J, leaving 9 bases unmatched.

This clone showed up just a few times. V usage is TRBV25-1 and J usage is TRBJ1-4; 9 bases fit TRBD1. Germline values: CDR1 MGHDK, CDR2 SYGVNS. Trimming at V came to 3 bases and at J to 10 bases, leaving 9 bases not matched to a gene. This CDR3 contains 15 residues. The CDR3 sequence is CASSDSVGTGPKLFF. In DNA, the CDR3 is TGTGCCAGCAGTGATTCCGTTGGGACAGGGCCAAAACTGTTTTTT.

The chain links TRBV10-3 to TRBJ1-2, with D unclear. Trimming took off 4 bases at V and 3 bases at J, with 12 bases between the two ends. The CDR3 length is 14 residues. Germline V gene lookup returns CDR1 ENHRY and CDR2 SYGVKD. CDR3 nucleotides: TGTGCCATCAGTGGGAGACTCCTGCACTATGGCTACACCTTC. It is translated as CAISGRLLHYGYTF.

The chain employs TRBV29-1 and TRBJ2-7; no clear D. The CDR3 is made up of 11 amino acids. Trimming shortened V by 3 bases and J by 11 bases, and 14 bases separated the two germline ends. The germline CDR1 and CDR2 sequences are SQVTM and ANQGSEA. The CDR3 DNA follows: TGCAGCGTTGACCTTGCCTCTCGGGAGTACTTC. It codes for CSVDLASREYF.

The V and J genes are TRBV6-2 or TRBV6-3 and TRBJ1-2; D is undetermined. The CDR3 loop spans 14 amino acids. The V gene's germline CDR1 is MNHEY and CDR2 SVGEGT. Trimming removed 6 bases at V and 2 bases at J, with 13 bases between. CDR3: CASSRYGVNYGYTF. Written as DNA, the CDR3 is TGTGCCAGCAGCAGATACGGGGTGAACTATGGCTACACCTTC.

V gene TRBV9 combines with J gene TRBJ2-2; D is uncertain. CDR1 and CDR2 from the germline V gene are SGDLS and YYNGEE. The CDR3 totals 14 residues. V was shortened by 0 bases and J by 1 base, with 4 bases between the two germline ends. Here the CDR3 DNA reads TGTGCCAGCAGCGTAGCGGGGAACACCGGGGAGCTGTTTTTT. This translates into CASSVAGNTGELFF.

DNA of the CDR3: TGTGCCAGCCTTCTCAGGGGGCTGGACACTGAAGCTTTCTTT. Amino acids: CASLLRGLDTEAFF. This chain joins TRBV28 and TRBJ1-1; 8 nucleotides align to TRBD1. V shed 8 bases, J shed 3 bases, and the junction held 8 bases outside the gene matches. The CDR3 covers 14 residues. Per the germline V gene, CDR1 is MDHEN and CDR2 is SYDVKM.

The rearrangement links TRBV3-1 (or the pseudogene TRBV3-2) to TRBJ2-7, with 10 bases that match TRBD1. CDR1 is LGHDT and CDR2 is YNNKEL in the germline V gene (reference sequence). The CDR3 spans 14 residues. The V and J ends lost 6 bases and 7 bases, in that order; junction bases with no gene match: 9. This CDR3 reads CASRGQGMGGEQYF. The CDR3 coding sequence is TGTGCCAGCAGGGGACAGGGGATGGGTGGGGAGCAGTACTTC.